This T cell receptor beta chain was captured by sequencing in a study of cytotoxic CD8 clonotypes in ibrutinib-treated CLL. Germline V gives CDR1 MGHRA, CDR2 YSYEKL. The length of the CDR3 is 13 residues. V lost 0 bases, J lost 6 bases, and 7 bases lay in between. Clones were read by immunoSEQ multiplex PCR, and TCRdb kept only the in-frame ones, dropping some. This sample has approximately 150,000 clones, with approximately 91% found just once. V gene TRBV4-1 combines with J gene TRBJ2-3; D remains unclear. The input for sequencing was PBMCs, taken at disease progression, from a patient treated with ibrutinib. The sequence was collected from a human donor with chronic lymphocytic leukemia. This CDR3 reads CASSQDGWDTQYF. The CDR3 region has the DNA TGCGCCAGCAGCCAAGATGGGTGGGATACGCAGTATTTT.